This T cell receptor beta chain is from a study of blood T cell repertoires in COVID-19. Study-wide background: There were acute and convalescent COVID-19 samples, and they came from the United States, Italy and Spain.

CDR3 size: 13 residues. Per the germline V gene, CDR1 is SGDLS and CDR2 is YYNGEE. V shed 2 bases and J shed 1 base, with 6 bases lying between them. In the source study's methods: Amplified reference gene primers provided the basis for estimating nucleated cell counts. Clones were read by immunoSEQ multiplex PCR, and TCRdb kept only the in-frame ones, dropping some. Clonal size and the V and J genes are those of that table, whereas D and trimming came from the DNA. The repertoire holds 60,000 to 85,000 clones, with under 80% as singletons. The chain joins TRBV9 to TRBJ1-1; D gene unclear. The sequencing input was peripheral blood. This clonotype was sampled from a human donor with acute or convalescent COVID-19. The donor label of this sample is uncertain. This chain's CDR3 is CASSVQKNTEAFF. DNA of the CDR3: TGTGCCAGCAGCGTCCAAAAGAACACTGAAGCTTTCTTT.